This T cell receptor (beta chain) derives from a study of T cell changes during pregnancy in multiple sclerosis. Trimming removed 7 bases from V and 3 bases from J; junction bases left unmatched: 9. The CDR3 totals 15 residues. The germline V gene has CDR1 WNHNN and CDR2 SYGVQD (reference sequence). Assay used: immunoSEQ multiplex PCR; TCRdb lists only in-frame clones, some missing. The sample lists around 44,000 clones, 94% seen once, with roughly 7.4% in the top ten. This clone has a single count. The V and J genes are TRBV10-1 and TRBJ1-1; 9 positions agree with TRBD1. The sequence derives from a female donor with multiple sclerosis, enrolled in a pregnancy study. The material sequenced was CD8+ T cells from peripheral blood mononuclear cells, taken in the third trimester of pregnancy. CDR3: CASNLDRGRDTEAFF. The DNA for the CDR3 is TGCGCCAGCAACCTCGACAGGGGGAGAGACACTGAAGCTTTCTTT.